What follows are 6 T cell receptor beta chains derived from one specimen sequenced in a study of blood T cell repertoires in COVID-19. Measured with immunoSEQ multiplex PCR; TCRdb has only the in-frame clones, and not every one. The sample holds around 200,000 clones, 80% to 90% seen once. Sequencing used peripheral blood. All receptors derive from a man between 60 and 75 years old with acute or convalescent COVID-19.

This chain joins TRBV5-5 and TRBJ1-4; tentative D call: TRBD1 (5 bases). CDR3 length equals 15 residues. The germline gives CDR1 SGHKS, CDR2 YYEKEE (reference sequence). Trimming cost V 0 bases and J 4 bases, with 10 bases left between them. Here the CDR3 reads CASSLGPRGNEKLFF. CDR3 DNA: TGTGCCAGCAGCTTGGGTCCTAGGGGTAATGAAAAACTGTTTTTT.

This clone was counted a single time. The CDR3 loop reads CASSPLAGAGTYEQYF. The DNA for the CDR3 is TGTGCCAGCAGCCCTCTAGCGGGAGCTGGAACCTACGAGCAGTACTTC. The chain uses TRBV7-8 and TRBJ2-7, with 10 bases aligning to TRBD2. Germline lookup yields CDR1 SGHVS and CDR2 FQNEAQ. The CDR3 has 16 residues. V dropped 5 bases and J dropped 2; count of bases not matched to a gene: 9.

This clone was found once. This rearrangement joins TRBV3-1 (or the pseudogene TRBV3-2) to TRBJ2-5, with a possible D match to TRBD1 (8 bases). The CDR3 is 14 residues long. V lost 6 bases, J lost 5 bases, and 16 bases lay in between. Germline CDR1 is LGHDT and CDR2 is YNNKEL (reference sequence). CDR3 residues: CASSREQGGETQYF. In DNA form, the CDR3 reads TGTGCCAGCAGTCGAGAACAGGGGGGGGAGACCCAGTACTTC.

The V call is TRBV3-1 (or the pseudogene TRBV3-2), the J call TRBJ2-5; no reliable D call. This CDR3 comprises 15 residues. The germline V and J ends were trimmed by 2 bases and 5 bases, with 15 bases remaining between them. Germline CDR1 LGHDT, CDR2 YNNKEL (reference sequence). The CDR3 reads CASSQPRSGLETQYF. The CDR3 nucleotides are TGTGCCAGCAGCCAACCTCGGTCGGGTCTTGAGACCCAGTACTTC.

The rearrangement uses TRBV19 and TRBJ1-5; 11 nucleotides align to TRBD1. Germline lookup yields CDR1 LNHDA and CDR2 SQIVND (reference sequence). The CDR3 covers 16 residues. J was trimmed by 6 bases and V by 6 bases; bases with no gene match: 10. The CDR3 spells CASSPWGTGGGQPQHF. DNA for the CDR3: TGTGCCAGTAGCCCTTGGGGGACAGGGGGAGGTCAGCCCCAGCATTTT.

The DNA for the CDR3 is TGTGCCAGCAGTTACGCGACTAGGAGGTTGGATGAGCAGTTCTTC. Its translation is CASSYATRRLDEQFF. The chain combines TRBV2 with TRBJ2-1, with D tentatively TRBD2 (6 bases). The CDR3 consists of 15 residues. V lost 5 bases and J lost 8, with 19 bases in between. The V gene's germline CDR1 is SNHLY and CDR2 FYNNEI.